These 20 T cell receptor beta chains share one sample of origin, sequenced in a study of response to subunit inactivated influenza vaccine. TCRdb re-called the RT-PCR reads through MiXCR, storing one row per CDR3 protein. In the table there are around 750,000 distinct CDR3 sequences, approximately 22% of which are singletons. The specimen comprised PBMCs from blood, sampled more than 4 days after vaccination. Receptors originate from a man aged 50-59 years who received an inactivated influenza vaccine.

This clonotype was observed a few times. Mismatch with germline at one junction end may stem from a read error. The J gene is TRBJ2-1, the V gene TRBV7-9; weak D call: TRBD2 (5 bases). The CDR3 covers 14 residues. CDR1 SEHNR and CDR2 FQNEAQ come from the germline V gene (reference sequence). In DNA, the CDR3 is TGTGCCAGCAGTCTTAGCGTGAGCTACAATGATCAGTTCTTC. This translates into CASSLSVSYNDQFF.

This clonotype was recorded a few times. The chain couples TRBV7-9 to TRBJ2-7, with D possibly TRBD2 on 6 matching bases. The CDR3 runs 14 residues. V lost 0 bases to trimming and J lost 6 bases, with 12 bases between them. Germline CDR1 is SEHNR and CDR2 is FQNEAQ (reference sequence). CDR3 nucleotides: TGTGCCAGCAGCTTAGCTGGTGGAGGGACCGAGCAGTACTTC. It encodes CASSLAGGGTEQYF.

V is TRBV11-1 and J is TRBJ2-5; perhaps TRBD1 as D (7 bases). V lost 5 bases, J lost 8 bases, and 33 bases lay in between. The CDR3 sequence is 19 residues long. Germline CDR1 and CDR2: SGHAT and FQDESV (reference sequence). The CDR3 bases are TGTGCCAGCAGCCTCCCAGGCGGGGCGCAACAGGGGTATTTGGATACCCAGTACTTC. Translating gives CASSLPGGAQQGYLDTQYF.

The chain has TRBV29-1 and TRBJ2-7; D uncertain. Germline values: CDR1 SQVTM, CDR2 ANQGSEA. Trimming shortened V by 7 bases and J by 1 base, and 14 bases separated the two germline ends. CDR3 size: 13 residues. The CDR3 sequence: CSAHPDGSYEQYF. The CDR3 DNA reads TGCAGCGCACACCCGGACGGATCCTACGAGCAGTACTTC.

CDR3 coding DNA: TGCAGTGCTACCCGGGTTGGCTACACCTTC. Amino acid sequence: CSATRVGYTF. The genes are TRBV20-1 and TRBJ1-2; D unclear. This CDR3 comprises 10 residues. V lost 4 bases and J lost 7, with 7 bases in between. The germline V gene encodes CDR1 DFQATT and CDR2 SNEGSKA (reference sequence).

The V call is TRBV9, the J call TRBJ2-3; 14 nucleotides agree with TRBD2. The V gene end was trimmed by 7 bases and the J gene end by 0 bases; junction bases not matched to a gene: 4. CDR3 length: 16 amino acids. Germline-derived CDR1 and CDR2 are SGDLS and YYNGEE. DNA for the CDR3: TGTGCCAGCGGGACTAGCGGGGGAACTAGCACAGATACGCAGTATTTT. Amino acid sequence: CASGTSGGTSTDTQYF.

This clonotype was recorded at least ten times. This chain links TRBV5-1 with TRBJ2-5, with TRBD2 matching 12 bases. Looked up from germline, CDR1 is SGHRS and CDR2 is YFSETQ. The CDR3 extends over 15 amino acids. Trimming took 0 bases from V and 5 from J; bases not matched to a gene: 2. The CDR3 DNA follows: TGCGCCAGCAGCTTGGGACTAGCGGGAGTGGAGACCCAGTACTTC. It encodes CASSLGLAGVETQYF.

The V gene is TRBV11-2, the J gene TRBJ2-1, with 8 bases fitting TRBD1. V gave up 4 bases and J gave up 7 bases; unmatched junction bases: 9. CDR3 length equals 15 residues. In germline, CDR1 is SGHAT, CDR2 FQNNGV. CDR3 DNA: TGTGCCAGCAGCTCACGACAGGGGCGAGGGAATGAGCAGTTCTTC. Its protein product is CASSSRQGRGNEQFF.

The V gene is TRBV27, the J gene TRBJ1-5; D remains unclear. The CDR3 sequence is 15 residues long. CDR1 is MNHEY and CDR2 is SMNVEV in the germline V gene (reference sequence). V was pared by 2 bases and J by 2 bases, with 10 bases between. This CDR3 reads CASSLDRYGNQPQHF. For the CDR3, the DNA is TGTGCCAGCAGTTTAGACCGGTACGGCAATCAGCCCCAGCATTTT.

The CDR3 DNA sequence: TGCAGTACTACCACTCCGGGACTAGCGGGAGGGCCAACTGTCTACGAGCAGTACTTC. Amino acids: CSTTTPGLAGGPTVYEQYF. The rearrangement links TRBV20-1 to TRBJ2-7; 16 bases are a match to TRBD2. This CDR3 region has 19 residues. The germline gives CDR1 DFQATT, CDR2 SNEGSKA (reference sequence). The ends lost 8 bases at V and 3 bases at J; junction bases unmatched: 19.

The chain uses TRBV12-3 or TRBV12-4 and TRBJ2-1, with D perhaps TRBD1 (5 bases). The CDR3 totals 14 residues. Trimming took off 3 bases at V and 4 bases at J, with 10 bases between the two ends. The CDR3 region is CASSFLTEYNEQFF. The CDR3, as DNA: TGTGCCAGCAGTTTCTTGACAGAATACAATGAGCAGTTCTTC.

This clonotype was observed a few times. This chain joins TRBV20-1 and TRBJ2-4, with D possibly called TRBD1 or TRBD2 (5 bases each). V was cut by 3 bases and J by 2 bases, with 26 bases left in between. This CDR3 has 19 amino acids. Germline V gene sequence: CDR1 DFQATT, CDR2 SNEGSKA (reference sequence). The CDR3 sequence: CSASQSSEGFFWTKNIQYF. CDR3 coding DNA: TGCAGTGCTAGCCAGTCCTCCGAGGGGTTTTTTTGGACCAAAAACATTCAGTACTTC.

The genes are TRBV20-1 and TRBJ2-1; D gene uncertain. Germline V gene data show CDR1 as DFQATT and CDR2 as SNEGSKA (reference sequence). Trimming took 5 bases from V and 0 from J, leaving 11 bases between them. The CDR3 has 14 amino acids. This chain's CDR3 is CSAGTRSSYNEQFF. CDR3 nucleotides: TGCAGTGCTGGCACGAGGAGCTCCTACAATGAGCAGTTCTTC.

V and J are TRBV5-1 and TRBJ2-7; tentatively, D is TRBD2 (6 bases). Germline assignment: CDR1 SGHRS and CDR2 YFSETQ. V was trimmed by 4 bases and J by 0 bases, leaving 14 bases between them. This CDR3 is 15 amino acids long. Written as DNA, the CDR3 is TGCGCCAGCAGCATACGGGACTCCGGCTCCTACGAGCAGTACTTC. Amino acids: CASSIRDSGSYEQYF.

This chain joins TRBV28 and TRBJ2-7; D is uncertain. Per germline, CDR1 MDHEN and CDR2 SYDVKM. Trimming left V 6 bases short and J 6 bases short, with 6 bases between. The CDR3 runs 10 residues. CDR3 in amino acids: CASSATEQYF. CDR3 coding DNA: TGTGCCAGCAGCGCGACCGAGCAGTACTTC.

At least ten counts were recorded for this clonotype. The chain is built from TRBV12-3 or TRBV12-4 and TRBJ1-5; D may be TRBD1 (5 bases). The CDR3 is made up of 14 amino acids. V was pared by 4 bases and J by 3 bases, with 10 bases between. The CDR3 bases are TGTGCCAGCAGTTCCCAGGGTCTCAATCAGCCCCAGCATTTT. Its protein is CASSSQGLNQPQHF.

The V gene is TRBV19, the J gene TRBJ2-7, with 7 bases that match TRBD1. The V gene's germline CDR1 is LNHDA and CDR2 SQIVND (reference sequence). The CDR3 extends over 15 amino acids. V was pared by 9 bases and J by 1 base, with 12 bases of the junction left unmatched. CDR3 sequence: CASKDTGAVSYEQYF. The CDR3 coding sequence is TGTGCCAGCAAAGATACAGGGGCGGTTTCCTACGAGCAGTACTTC. The full variable domain, completed using reference TRBV19 and TRBJ2-7, is DGGITQSPKYLFRKEGQNVTLSCEQNLNHDAMYWYRQDPGQGLRLIYYSQIVNDFQKGDIAEGYSVSREKKESFPLTVTSAQKNPTAFYLCASKDTGAVSYEQYFGPGTRLTVT.

This clonotype showed up many times. The chain carries TRBV7-2 and TRBJ2-2; 9 positions match TRBD1. Germline V gene lookup returns CDR1 SGHTA and CDR2 FQGNSA. Losses at the gene ends were 4 bases for V and 5 bases for J; bases not matched to a gene: 5. The CDR3 extends over 15 amino acids. The CDR3 nucleotides read TGTGCCAGCAGCTCCGGGACAGGGAGGACCGGGGAGCTGTTTTTT. This encodes CASSSGTGRTGELFF.

The V gene is TRBV7-2, the J gene TRBJ2-7; perhaps TRBD1 as D (6 bases). This CDR3 has 15 residues. V was shortened by 3 bases and J by 0 bases, with 12 bases between the two germline ends. From germline, CDR1 is SGHTA and CDR2 FQGNSA. Written as DNA, the CDR3 is TGTGCCAGCAGCTTTAGAGACAGGAGCTCCTACGAGCAGTACTTC. This sequence encodes CASSFRDRSSYEQYF.

The chain recombines TRBV12-3 or TRBV12-4 with TRBJ2-3, with 10 bases aligning to TRBD2. V dropped 4 bases and J dropped 2; count of bases not matched to a gene: 6. The length of the CDR3 is 16 residues. CDR3 protein: CASSSKRGGFTDTQYF. CDR3 DNA sequence: TGTGCCAGCAGTTCCAAGCGGGGGGGGTTCACAGATACGCAGTATTTT.